Below are 6 T cell receptor beta chains sequenced from a single sample in a study of blood T cell repertoires in COVID-19. Only in-frame clones appear in the TCRdb table, and some are missing; sequencing was by immunoSEQ multiplex PCR. The sample holds approximately 240,000 clones, approximately 81% seen once. Sequenced material: peripheral blood. These receptors all come from a woman aged 60 to 75 who had recovered from COVID-19.

The table lists this clone with a few counts. The rearrangement uses TRBV6-6 and TRBJ2-3; 8 nucleotides match TRBD2. The V gene end was trimmed by 10 bases and the J gene end by 5 bases; junction bases not matched to a gene: 11. Germline V lookup: CDR1 MNHNY, CDR2 SVGAGI (reference sequence). The CDR3 is 14 amino acids. The CDR3 bases are TGTGCCACCTCTAGAGAGCGGGGGTTAGATACGCAGTATTTT. As protein: CATSRERGLDTQYF.

The gene calls are TRBV5-4 and TRBJ2-5; 7 nucleotides line up with TRBD1. Trimming cost V 2 bases and J 5 bases; bases outside gene matches: 9. This CDR3 region has 15 residues. The germline CDR1 and CDR2 sequences are SGHNT and YYREEE (reference sequence). CDR3 in amino acids: CASSLKTGRQETQYF. The CDR3 region has the DNA TGTGCCAGCAGCTTAAAGACAGGGCGGCAGGAGACCCAGTACTTC.

J is TRBJ1-6 and V is TRBV6-5, with TRBD1 matching over 7 bases. With V trimmed by 6 bases and J by 8 bases, 7 bases remained unmatched. Looked up from germline, CDR1 is MNHEY and CDR2 is SVGAGI. The CDR3 runs to 14 residues. The CDR3 DNA follows: TGTGCCAGCAGATACAGGGGTATAGATTCACCCCTCCACTTT. It specifies CASRYRGIDSPLHF.

In its sample, this clone was seen a few times. The chain combines TRBV6-5 with TRBJ2-3; possible D gene TRBD2, 6 bases. The CDR3 is 15 residues long. In germline, CDR1 is MNHEY, CDR2 SVGAGI. V gave up 5 bases and J gave up 4 bases, with 16 bases separating them. The CDR3 loop is CASSRTISRPDTQYF. The CDR3, as DNA: TGTGCCAGCAGTCGGACTATTAGTAGGCCAGATACGCAGTATTTT.

This clone was seen only a few times. V gene TRBV7-9 combines with J gene TRBJ2-7, with 7 bases fitting TRBD1. Germline values: CDR1 SEHNR, CDR2 FQNEAQ (reference sequence). Germline trimming cut 1 base from V and 4 bases from J; bases unmatched to any gene: 7. This CDR3 spans 15 amino acids. DNA of the CDR3: TGTGCCAGCAGCTTAGGACAGGGTGTTTTGTACGAGCAGTACTTC. Translation gives CASSLGQGVLYEQYF.

In its sample, this clone was seen a few times. The chain employs TRBV19 and TRBJ2-1; TRBD1 might be the D (7 bases). The CDR3 extends over 15 amino acids. Trimming took off 7 bases at V and 6 bases at J, with 19 bases between the two ends. CDR1 and CDR2 from the germline V gene are LNHDA and SQIVND (reference sequence). The CDR3 bases are TGTGCCAGTATCCGTGGAGGGGGCCATCTCAATGAGCAGTTCTTC. As protein: CASIRGGGHLNEQFF.